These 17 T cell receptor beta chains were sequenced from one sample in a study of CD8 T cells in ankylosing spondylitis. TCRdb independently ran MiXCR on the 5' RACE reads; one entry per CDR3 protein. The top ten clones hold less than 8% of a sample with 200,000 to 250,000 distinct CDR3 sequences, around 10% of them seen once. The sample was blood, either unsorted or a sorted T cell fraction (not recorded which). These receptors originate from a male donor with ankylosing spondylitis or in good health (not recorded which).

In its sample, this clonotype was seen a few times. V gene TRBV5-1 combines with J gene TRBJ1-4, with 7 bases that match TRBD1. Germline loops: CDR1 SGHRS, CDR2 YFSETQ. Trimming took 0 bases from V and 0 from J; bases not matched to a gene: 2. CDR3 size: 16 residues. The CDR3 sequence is CASSLGTGTTNEKLFF. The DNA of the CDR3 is TGCGCCAGCAGCTTGGGGACAGGCACAACTAATGAAAAACTGTTTTTT.

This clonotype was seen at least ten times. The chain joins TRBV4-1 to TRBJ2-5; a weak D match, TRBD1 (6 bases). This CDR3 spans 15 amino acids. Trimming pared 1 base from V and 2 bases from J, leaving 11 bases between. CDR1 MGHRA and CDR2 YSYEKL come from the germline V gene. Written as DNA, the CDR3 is TGCGCCAGCAGCCAAGTCGGGACAAGACAAGAGACCCAGTACTTC. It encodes CASSQVGTRQETQYF.

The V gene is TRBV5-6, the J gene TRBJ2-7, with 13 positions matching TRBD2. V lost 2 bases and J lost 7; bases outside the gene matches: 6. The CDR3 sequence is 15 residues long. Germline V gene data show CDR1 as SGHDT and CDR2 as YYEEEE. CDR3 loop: CASSFGTSGTNEQYF. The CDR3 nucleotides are TGTGCCAGCAGCTTCGGGACTAGCGGGACGAATGAGCAGTACTTC.

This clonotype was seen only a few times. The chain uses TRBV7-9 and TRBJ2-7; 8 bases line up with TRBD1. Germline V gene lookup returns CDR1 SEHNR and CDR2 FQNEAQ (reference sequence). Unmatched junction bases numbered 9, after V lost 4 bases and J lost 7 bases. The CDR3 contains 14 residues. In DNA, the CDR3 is TGTGCCAGCAGCTCCCGGACAGGGTTGCGGGAGCAGTACTTC. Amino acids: CASSSRTGLREQYF.

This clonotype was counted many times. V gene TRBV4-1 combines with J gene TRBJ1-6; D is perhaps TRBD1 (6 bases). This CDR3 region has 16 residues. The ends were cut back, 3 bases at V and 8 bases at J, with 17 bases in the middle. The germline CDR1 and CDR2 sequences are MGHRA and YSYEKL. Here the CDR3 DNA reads TGCGCCAGCAGCCAGGGTTTACAGGGATCCTATTCACCCCTCCACTTT. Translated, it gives CASSQGLQGSYSPLHF.

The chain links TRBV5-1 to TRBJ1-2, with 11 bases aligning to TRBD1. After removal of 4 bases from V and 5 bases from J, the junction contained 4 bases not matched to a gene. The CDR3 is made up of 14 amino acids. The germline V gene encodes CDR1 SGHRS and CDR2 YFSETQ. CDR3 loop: CASSPGQGVYGYTF. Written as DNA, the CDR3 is TGCGCCAGCAGCCCGGGACAGGGGGTATATGGCTACACCTTC.

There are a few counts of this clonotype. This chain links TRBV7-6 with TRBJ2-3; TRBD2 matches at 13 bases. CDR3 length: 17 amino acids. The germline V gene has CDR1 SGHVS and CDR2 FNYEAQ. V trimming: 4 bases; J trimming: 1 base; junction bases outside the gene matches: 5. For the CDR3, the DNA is TGTGCCAGCAGCTCCCCGACTAGCGGGGGGCGCACAGATACGCAGTATTTT. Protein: CASSSPTSGGRTDTQYF.

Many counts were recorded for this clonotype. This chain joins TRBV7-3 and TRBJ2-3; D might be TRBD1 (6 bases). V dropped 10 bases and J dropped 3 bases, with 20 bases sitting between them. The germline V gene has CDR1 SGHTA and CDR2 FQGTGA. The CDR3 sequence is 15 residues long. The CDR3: CATPPTGMDTDTQYF. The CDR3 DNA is TGTGCCACACCCCCTACAGGGATGGATACAGATACGCAGTATTTT.

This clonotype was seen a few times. This CDR3 is CAWSIWDRETSEQYF. The CDR3 DNA sequence: TGTGCCTGGAGTATTTGGGACAGGGAAACTTCCGAGCAGTACTTC. The rearrangement links TRBV30 to TRBJ2-7; 9 bases line up with TRBD1. CDR1 GTSNPN and CDR2 SVGIG come from the germline V gene (reference sequence). V dropped 2 bases and J dropped 6; count of bases not matched to a gene: 11. The CDR3 loop spans 15 amino acids.

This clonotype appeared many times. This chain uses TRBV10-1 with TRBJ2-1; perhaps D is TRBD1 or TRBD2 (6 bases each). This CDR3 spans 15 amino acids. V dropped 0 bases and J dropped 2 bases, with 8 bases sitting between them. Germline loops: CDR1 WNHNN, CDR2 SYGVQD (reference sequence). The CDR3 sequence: CASSESGGPYNEQFF. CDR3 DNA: TGCGCCAGCAGTGAGTCGGGGGGCCCCTACAATGAGCAGTTCTTC.

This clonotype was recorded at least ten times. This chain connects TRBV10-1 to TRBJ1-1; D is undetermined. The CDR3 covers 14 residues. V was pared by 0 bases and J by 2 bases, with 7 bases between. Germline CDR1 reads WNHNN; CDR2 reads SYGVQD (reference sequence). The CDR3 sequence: CASSESGFNTEAFF. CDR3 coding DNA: TGCGCCAGCAGTGAGTCCGGGTTCAACACTGAAGCTTTCTTT.

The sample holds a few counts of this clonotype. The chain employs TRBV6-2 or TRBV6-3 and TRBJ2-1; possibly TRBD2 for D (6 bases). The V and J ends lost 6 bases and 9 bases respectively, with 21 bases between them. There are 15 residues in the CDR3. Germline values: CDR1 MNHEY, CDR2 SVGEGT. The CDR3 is CASRARTMGLPEQFF. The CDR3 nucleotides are TGTGCCAGCAGGGCGCGGACTATGGGGCTGCCTGAGCAGTTCTTC.

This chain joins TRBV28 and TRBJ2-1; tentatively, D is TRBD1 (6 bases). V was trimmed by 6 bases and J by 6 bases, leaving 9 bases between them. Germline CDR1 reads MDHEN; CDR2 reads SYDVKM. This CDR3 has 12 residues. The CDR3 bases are TGTGCCAGCAGACAGGGAATCAATGAGCAGTTCTTC. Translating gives CASRQGINEQFF.

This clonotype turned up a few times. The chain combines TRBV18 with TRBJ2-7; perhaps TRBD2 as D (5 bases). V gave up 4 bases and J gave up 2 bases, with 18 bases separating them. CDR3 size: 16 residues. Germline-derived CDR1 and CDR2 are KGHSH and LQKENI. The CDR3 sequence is CASSRRGRSPPYEQYF. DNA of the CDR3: TGTGCCAGCTCACGCCGTGGGAGATCACCGCCCTACGAGCAGTACTTC.

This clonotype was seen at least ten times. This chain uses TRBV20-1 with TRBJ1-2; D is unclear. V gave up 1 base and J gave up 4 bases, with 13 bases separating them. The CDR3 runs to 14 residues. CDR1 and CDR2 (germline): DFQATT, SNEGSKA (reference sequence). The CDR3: CSARVLESGYGYTF. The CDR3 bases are TGCAGTGCTAGAGTCTTAGAGAGCGGCTATGGCTACACCTTC.

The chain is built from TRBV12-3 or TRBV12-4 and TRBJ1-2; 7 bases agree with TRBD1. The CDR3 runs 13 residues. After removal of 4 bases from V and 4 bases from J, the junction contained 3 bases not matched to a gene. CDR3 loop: CASSWGQTYGYTF. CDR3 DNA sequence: TGTGCCAGCAGTTGGGGACAGACCTATGGCTACACCTTC.

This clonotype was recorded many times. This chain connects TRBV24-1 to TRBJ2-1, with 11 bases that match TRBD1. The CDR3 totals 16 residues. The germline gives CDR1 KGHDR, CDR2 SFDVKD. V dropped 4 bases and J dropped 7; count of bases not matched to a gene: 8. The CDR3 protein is CATSDSDRGQRNEQFF. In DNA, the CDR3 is TGTGCCACCAGTGACTCGGACAGGGGGCAGCGGAATGAGCAGTTCTTC.